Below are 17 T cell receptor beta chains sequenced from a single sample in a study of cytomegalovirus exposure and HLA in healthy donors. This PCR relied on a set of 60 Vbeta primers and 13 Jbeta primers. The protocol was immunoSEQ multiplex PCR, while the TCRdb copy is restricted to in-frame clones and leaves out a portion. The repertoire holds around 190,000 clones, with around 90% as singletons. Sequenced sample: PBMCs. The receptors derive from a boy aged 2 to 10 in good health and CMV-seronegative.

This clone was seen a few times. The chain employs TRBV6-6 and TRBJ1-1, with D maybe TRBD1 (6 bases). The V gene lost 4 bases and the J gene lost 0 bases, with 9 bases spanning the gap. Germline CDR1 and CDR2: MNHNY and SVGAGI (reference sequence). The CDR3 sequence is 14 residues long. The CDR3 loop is CASSSGTLNTEAFF. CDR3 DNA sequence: TGTGCCAGCAGTTCCGGGACACTGAACACTGAAGCTTTCTTT.

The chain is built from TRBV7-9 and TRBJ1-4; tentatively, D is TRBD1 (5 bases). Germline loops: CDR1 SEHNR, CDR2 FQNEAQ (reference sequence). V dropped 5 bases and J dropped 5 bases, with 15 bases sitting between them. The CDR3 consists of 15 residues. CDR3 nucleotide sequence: TGTGCCAGCAGCCGAGGAGACGGACAAAATGAAAAACTGTTTTTT. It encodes CASSRGDGQNEKLFF. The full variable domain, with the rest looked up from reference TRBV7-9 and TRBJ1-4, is DTGVSQNPRHKITKRGQNVTFRCDPISEHNRLYWYRQTLGQGPEFLTYFQNEAQLEKSRLLSDRFSAERPKGSFSTLEIQRTEQGDSAMYLCASSRGDGQNEKLFFGSGTQLSVL.

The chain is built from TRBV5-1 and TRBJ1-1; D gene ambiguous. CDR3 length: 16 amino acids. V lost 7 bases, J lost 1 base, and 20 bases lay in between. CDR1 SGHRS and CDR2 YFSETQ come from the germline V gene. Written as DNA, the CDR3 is TGCGCCAGCCATCTAAATAGCCCGGCCACGAACACTGAAGCTTTCTTT. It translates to CASHLNSPATNTEAFF.

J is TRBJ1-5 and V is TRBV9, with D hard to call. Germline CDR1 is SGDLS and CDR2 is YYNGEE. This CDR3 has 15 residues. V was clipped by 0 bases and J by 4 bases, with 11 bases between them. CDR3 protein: CASSVDGSANQPQHF. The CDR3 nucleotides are TGTGCCAGCAGCGTAGACGGGAGCGCTAATCAGCCCCAGCATTTT.

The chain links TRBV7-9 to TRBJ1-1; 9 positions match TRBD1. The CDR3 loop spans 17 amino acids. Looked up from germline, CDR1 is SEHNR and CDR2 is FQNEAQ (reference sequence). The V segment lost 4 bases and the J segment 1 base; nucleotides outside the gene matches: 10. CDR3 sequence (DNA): TGTGCCAGCAGCTCGCGGGGGACAGGGTGGTCGAACACTGAAGCTTTCTTT. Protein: CASSSRGTGWSNTEAFF.

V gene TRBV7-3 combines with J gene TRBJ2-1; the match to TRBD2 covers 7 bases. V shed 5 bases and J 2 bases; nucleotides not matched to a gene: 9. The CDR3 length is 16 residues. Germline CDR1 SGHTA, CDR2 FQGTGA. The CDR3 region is CASSLSGTITYNEQFF. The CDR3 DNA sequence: TGTGCCAGCAGCCTGTCCGGGACTATAACCTACAATGAGCAGTTCTTC.

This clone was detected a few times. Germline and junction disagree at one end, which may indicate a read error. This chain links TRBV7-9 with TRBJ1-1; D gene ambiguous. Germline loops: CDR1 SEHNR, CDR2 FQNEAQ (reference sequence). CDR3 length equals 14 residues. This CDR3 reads CSSSLLAVNTEAFF. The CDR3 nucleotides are TGTTCCAGCAGCTTGTTGGCGGTGAACACTGAAGCTTTCTTT.

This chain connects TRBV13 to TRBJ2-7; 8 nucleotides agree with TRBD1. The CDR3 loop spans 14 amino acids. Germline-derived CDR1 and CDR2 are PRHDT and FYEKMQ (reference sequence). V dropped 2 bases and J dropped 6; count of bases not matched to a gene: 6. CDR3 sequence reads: CASSLTDRAGEQYF. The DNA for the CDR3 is TGTGCCAGCAGCTTAACGGACAGGGCGGGCGAGCAGTACTTC. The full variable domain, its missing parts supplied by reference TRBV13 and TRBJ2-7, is AAGVIQSPRHLIKEKRETATLKCYPIPRHDTVYWYQQGPGQDPQFLISFYEKMQSDKGSIPDRFSAQQFSDYHSELNMSSLELGDSALYFCASSLTDRAGEQYFGPGTRLTVT.

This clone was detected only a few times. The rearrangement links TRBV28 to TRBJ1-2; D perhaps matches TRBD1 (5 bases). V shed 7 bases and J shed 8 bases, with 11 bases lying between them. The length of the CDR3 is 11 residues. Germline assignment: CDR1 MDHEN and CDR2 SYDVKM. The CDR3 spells CASTNNRGYTF. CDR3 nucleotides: TGTGCCAGCACTAACAACAGGGGCTACACCTTC.

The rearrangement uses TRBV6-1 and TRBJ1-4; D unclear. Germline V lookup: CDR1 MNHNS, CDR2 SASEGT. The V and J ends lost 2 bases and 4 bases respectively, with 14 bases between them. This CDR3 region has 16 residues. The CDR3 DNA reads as TGTGCCAGCAGTGAATTTACCGGCACAGTTAATGAAAAACTGTTTTTT. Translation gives CASSEFTGTVNEKLFF.

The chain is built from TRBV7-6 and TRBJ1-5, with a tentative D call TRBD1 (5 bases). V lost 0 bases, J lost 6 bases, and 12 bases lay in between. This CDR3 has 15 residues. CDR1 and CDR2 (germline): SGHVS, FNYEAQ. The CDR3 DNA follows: TGTGCCAGCAGCTTAGCGGGCTCAGGGCCTCAGCCCCAGCATTTT. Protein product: CASSLAGSGPQPQHF.

As DNA, the CDR3 is TGTGCCAGCAGTGAAGCGACCGGGACTAGCGCTTACAATGAGCAGTTCTTC. Translated, it gives CASSEATGTSAYNEQFF. The V gene is TRBV6-1, the J gene TRBJ2-1, with 10 bases that match TRBD2. CDR1 MNHNS and CDR2 SASEGT come from the germline V gene. Trimming cost V 0 bases and J 4 bases; bases outside gene matches: 6. The CDR3 covers 17 residues.

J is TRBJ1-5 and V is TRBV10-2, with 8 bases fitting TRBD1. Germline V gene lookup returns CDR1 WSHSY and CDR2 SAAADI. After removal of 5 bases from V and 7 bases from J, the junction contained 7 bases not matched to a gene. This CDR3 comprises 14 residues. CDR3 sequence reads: CASSLDRVGQPQHF. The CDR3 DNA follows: TGCGCCAGCAGTCTGGACAGGGTGGGACAGCCCCAGCATTTT.

As DNA, the CDR3 is TGTGCCAGTACCACATCTACAACCGGGACAGGGGCTAACGAGCAGTACTTC. Translation gives CASTTSTTGTGANEQYF. This chain joins TRBV19 and TRBJ2-7; 10 nucleotides align to TRBD1. CDR1 LNHDA and CDR2 SQIVND come from the germline V gene (reference sequence). J was trimmed by 5 bases and V by 7 bases; bases with no gene match: 17. The CDR3 runs 17 residues.

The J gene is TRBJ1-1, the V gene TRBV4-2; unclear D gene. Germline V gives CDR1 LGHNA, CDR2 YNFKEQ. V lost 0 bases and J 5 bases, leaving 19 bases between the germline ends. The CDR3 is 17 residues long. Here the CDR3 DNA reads TGTGCCAGCAGCCAAGACCCACATATCGACGCCGGGACTGAAGCTTTCTTT. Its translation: CASSQDPHIDAGTEAFF.

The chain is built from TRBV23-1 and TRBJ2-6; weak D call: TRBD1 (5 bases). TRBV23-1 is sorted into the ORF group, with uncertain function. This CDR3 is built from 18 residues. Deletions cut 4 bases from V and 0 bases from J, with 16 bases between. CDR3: CASSPAWAGNSGANVLTF. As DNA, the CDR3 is TGCGCCAGCAGTCCAGCCTGGGCAGGGAACTCTGGGGCCAACGTCCTGACTTTC.

The CDR3 bases are TGTGCCAGCAGCGTGGGACAGGGAGGGGGCTACACCTTC. The encoded protein is CASSVGQGGGYTF. The chain is built from TRBV7-6 and TRBJ1-2, with TRBD1 matching over 9 bases. The germline V gene encodes CDR1 SGHVS and CDR2 FNYEAQ. The CDR3 is made up of 13 amino acids. The V and J ends lost 5 bases and 8 bases, in that order; junction bases with no gene match: 6. Based on the CDR3 plus reference TRBV7-6 and TRBJ1-2, the full variable domain is GAGVSQSPRYKVTKRGQDVALRCDPISGHVSLYWYRQALGQGPEFLTYFNYEAQQDKSGLPNDRFSAERPEGSISTLTIQRTEQRDSAMYRCASSVGQGGGYTFGSGTRLTVV.